This T cell receptor (beta chain) came from a study of shared clonotypes between healthy human individuals. The CDR3 loop spans 14 amino acids. Germline assignment: CDR1 MDHEN and CDR2 SYDVKM. V lost 4 bases and J lost 6, with 13 bases in between. Only in-frame clones appear in the TCRdb table, and some are missing; sequencing was by immunoSEQ multiplex PCR. The sample contains over a million clones, roughly 95% of which appear only once. Sequencing used naive CD4+ T cells sorted from blood. Subset given: CD45RA+ positively selected. The chain couples TRBV28 to TRBJ1-5; D possibly corresponds to TRBD1 (6 bases). The origin of this receptor is a young man in good health. CDR3 amino acids: CASSSTGRPQPQHF. DNA for the CDR3: TGTGCCAGCAGTTCCACAGGGAGGCCTCAGCCCCAGCATTTT.